The present T cell receptor (beta chain) was sequenced within a study of lymphopenia after photon versus proton radiotherapy. Study conclusions and caveats: Only patients who died were analyzed for survival; proton advantage is unproven. In patients who died, overall survival fell as post-nadir TCR diversity dropped more. Post-nadir diversity loss with photons came from oligoclonal expansion, particularly CD8+ Temra cells.

The CDR3 has 14 amino acids. The V segment lost 4 bases and the J segment 3 bases; nucleotides outside the gene matches: 6. Germline CDR1 and CDR2: MDHEN and SYDVKM. Libraries were prepared by immunoSEQ multiplex PCR; TCRdb keeps only in-frame clonotypes and omits some of them. The sample includes about 40,000 clones, 85% to 90% of them seen just once. Comments on this clone: Its antigen is as yet unknown.

This specimen was peripheral blood, taken from a patient treated with photon-based radiotherapy. The receptor was derived from a man aged 45-65 years with gastric cancer. This chain uses TRBV28 with TRBJ2-7; 7 positions agree with TRBD2. This CDR3 reads CASSSPGLNYEQYF. The CDR3 DNA is TGTGCCAGCAGTTCCCCGGGACTAAACTACGAGCAGTACTTC. Combining the CDR3 with reference TRBV28 and TRBJ2-7 gives the whole variable domain DVKVTQSSRYLVKRTGEKVFLECVQDMDHENMFWYRQDPGLGLRLIYFSYDVKMKEKGDIPEGYSVSREKKERFSLILESASTNQTSMYLCASSSPGLNYEQYFGPGTRLTVT.